This entry lists 10 T cell receptor beta chains sequenced from one sample in a study of blood T cell repertoires in COVID-19. Sequenced by immunoSEQ multiplex PCR; TCRdb stores in-frame clones only, minus some. The sample yields 80,000 to 95,000 clones, more than 70% seen once. Sequencing was carried out using peripheral blood. These receptors all come from a woman in her 70s with acute or convalescent COVID-19.

CDR3 loop: CASSPHYPREVNEKLFF. As DNA, the CDR3 is TGTGCCAGCAGCCCCCATTATCCCCGGGAGGTGAATGAAAAACTGTTTTTT. This chain uses TRBV5-5 with TRBJ1-4, with D unresolved. Trimming stripped 4 bases from V and 5 bases from J, with 21 bases between. Germline-derived CDR1 and CDR2 are SGHKS and YYEKEE (reference sequence). There are 17 residues in the CDR3.

The genes are TRBV9 and TRBJ2-1, with no clear D. Deletions cut 2 bases from V and 5 bases from J, with 5 bases between. Germline lookup yields CDR1 SGDLS and CDR2 YYNGEE. The CDR3 runs 12 residues. The chain's CDR3 is CASSVLHNEQFF. Written as DNA, the CDR3 is TGTGCCAGCAGCGTCCTCCACAATGAGCAGTTCTTC. Full variable domain (missing parts from reference TRBV9 and TRBJ2-1): DSGVTQTPKHLITATGQRVTLRCSPRSGDLSVYWYQQSLDQGLQFLIQYYNGEERAKGNILERFSAQQFPDLHSELNLSSLELGDSALYFCASSVLHNEQFFGPGTRLTVL.

The chain recombines TRBV28 with TRBJ1-2; 7 bases align to TRBD1. Germline loops: CDR1 MDHEN, CDR2 SYDVKM. V was pared by 2 bases and J by 7 bases, with 7 bases of the junction left unmatched. The CDR3 sequence is 14 residues long. CDR3 protein: CASSLGTVRGGYTF. The CDR3 DNA reads as TGTGCCAGCAGTTTAGGGACAGTTCGGGGTGGCTACACCTTC.

The rearrangement uses TRBV5-4 and TRBJ2-2; 9 bases are a match to TRBD2. Germline V gene lookup returns CDR1 SGHNT and CDR2 YYREEE (reference sequence). The CDR3 extends over 18 amino acids. V lost 2 bases and J lost 4; bases outside the gene matches: 12. In DNA form, the CDR3 reads TGTGCCAGCAGCTTCCCTGCGGCGGGGGGGACGTCCACCGGGGAGCTGTTTTTT. Its translation: CASSFPAAGGTSTGELFF. The variable domain in full, completed from reference TRBV5-4 and TRBJ2-2, reads ETGVTQSPTHLIKTRGQQVTLRCSSQSGHNTVSWYQQALGQGPQFIFQYYREEENGRGNFPPRFSGLQFPNYSSELNVNALELDDSALYLCASSFPAAGGTSTGELFFGEGSRLTVL.

V usage is TRBV20-1 and J usage is TRBJ2-1, with 9 bases fitting TRBD2. CDR3 length: 15 residues. V lost 6 bases to trimming and J lost 2 bases; unmatched junction nucleotides: 8. Germline V gene sequence: CDR1 DFQATT, CDR2 SNEGSKA (reference sequence). As DNA, the CDR3 is TGCAGTGCGAGTGGACTAGCGCGACCCTACAATGAGCAGTTCTTC. This sequence encodes CSASGLARPYNEQFF.

V usage is TRBV28 and J usage is TRBJ2-5; 13 bases are shared with TRBD2. V trimming: 5 bases; J trimming: 6 bases; junction bases outside the gene matches: 12. Germline CDR1 reads MDHEN; CDR2 reads SYDVKM. CDR3 length: 17 amino acids. CDR3 sequence reads: CASSITGLAGALKTQYF. In nucleotides, the CDR3 is TGTGCCAGCAGTATTACAGGACTAGCGGGGGCTCTAAAGACCCAGTACTTC.

This clone was detected once. The rearrangement joins TRBV19 to TRBJ1-4; D ambiguous. Germline V lookup: CDR1 LNHDA, CDR2 SQIVND (reference sequence). This CDR3 has 14 residues. With 8 bases removed from V and 0 bases from J, the gap between germline ends came to 10 bases. The CDR3 DNA sequence: TGTGCCAGTCGGGATGCCGCAACTAATGAAAAACTGTTTTTT. Translating it yields CASRDAATNEKLFF.

The chain recombines TRBV19 with TRBJ2-1, with a tentative D call TRBD2 (6 bases). The CDR3 consists of 18 residues. Germline V gene sequence: CDR1 LNHDA, CDR2 SQIVND (reference sequence). V lost 7 bases and J lost 4, with 26 bases in between. The CDR3 spells CASIFGQVRDLGYNEQFF. Written as DNA, the CDR3 is TGTGCCAGTATTTTTGGGCAGGTGAGGGACTTAGGGTACAATGAGCAGTTCTTC. The variable domain in full, with the rest retrieved from reference TRBV19 and TRBJ2-1, is DGGITQSPKYLFRKEGQNVTLSCEQNLNHDAMYWYRQDPGQGLRLIYYSQIVNDFQKGDIAEGYSVSREKKESFPLTVTSAQKNPTAFYLCASIFGQVRDLGYNEQFFGPGTRLTVL.

The J gene is TRBJ2-7, the V gene TRBV23-1, with a possible D match to TRBD1 (6 bases). TRBV23-1 is annotated as an ORF whose role is uncertain. V was shortened by 2 bases and J by 0 bases, with 14 bases between the two germline ends. There are 16 residues in the CDR3. CDR3 sequence (DNA): TGCGCCAGCAGTCAAGCGACAGGAGATCCCTCCTACGAGCAGTACGTC. It is translated as CASSQATGDPSYEQYV.

The gene calls are TRBV6-5 and TRBJ2-7, with 8 bases identical to TRBD1. V shed 8 bases, J shed 5 bases, and the junction held 8 bases outside the gene matches. This CDR3 spans 13 amino acids. Germline V gene data show CDR1 as MNHEY and CDR2 as SVGAGI. In DNA, the CDR3 is TGTGCCAGCGACCCTAGGACAGGGAACGAGCAGTACGTC. This translates into CASDPRTGNEQYV.